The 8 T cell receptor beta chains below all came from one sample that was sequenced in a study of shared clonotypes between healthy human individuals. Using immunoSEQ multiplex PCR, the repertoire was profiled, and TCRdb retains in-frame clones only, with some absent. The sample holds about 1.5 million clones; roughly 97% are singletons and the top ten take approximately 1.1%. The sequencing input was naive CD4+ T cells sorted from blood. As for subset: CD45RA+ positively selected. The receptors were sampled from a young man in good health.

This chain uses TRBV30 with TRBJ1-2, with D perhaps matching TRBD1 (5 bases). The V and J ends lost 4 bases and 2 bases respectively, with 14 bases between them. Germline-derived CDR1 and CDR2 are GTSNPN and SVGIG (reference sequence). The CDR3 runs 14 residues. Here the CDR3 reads CAWISAGLNYGYTF. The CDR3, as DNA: TGTGCCTGGATCAGTGCAGGGCTGAACTATGGCTACACCTTC.

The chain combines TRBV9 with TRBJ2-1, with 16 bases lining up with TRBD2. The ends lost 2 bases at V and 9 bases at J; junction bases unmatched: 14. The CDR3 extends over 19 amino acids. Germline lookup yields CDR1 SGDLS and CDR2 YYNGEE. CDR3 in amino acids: CASSVEVGLAGGPDGEQFF. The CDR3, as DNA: TGTGCCAGCAGCGTTGAGGTGGGACTAGCGGGAGGGCCTGACGGTGAGCAGTTCTTC.

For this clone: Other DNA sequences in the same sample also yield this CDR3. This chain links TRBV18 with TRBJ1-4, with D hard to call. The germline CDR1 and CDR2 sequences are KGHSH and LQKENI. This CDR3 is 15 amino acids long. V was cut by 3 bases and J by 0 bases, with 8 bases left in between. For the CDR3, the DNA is TGTGCCAGCTCACCGCGGACTGCAACTAATGAAAAACTGTTTTTT. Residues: CASSPRTATNEKLFF.

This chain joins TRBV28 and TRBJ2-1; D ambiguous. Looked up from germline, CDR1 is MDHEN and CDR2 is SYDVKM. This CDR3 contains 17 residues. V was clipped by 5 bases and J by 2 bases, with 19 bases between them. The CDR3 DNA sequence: TGTGCCAGCAGTCCCCCTTTAAGTAGAATACCCTACAATGAGCAGTTCTTC. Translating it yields CASSPPLSRIPYNEQFF.

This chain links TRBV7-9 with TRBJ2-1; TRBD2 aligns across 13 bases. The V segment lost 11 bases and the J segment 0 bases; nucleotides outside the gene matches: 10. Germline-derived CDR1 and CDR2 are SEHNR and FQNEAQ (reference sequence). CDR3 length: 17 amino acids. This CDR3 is CAEGGLAGPSSYNEQFF. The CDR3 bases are TGTGCCGAAGGGGGACTAGCGGGACCCTCCTCCTACAATGAGCAGTTCTTC.

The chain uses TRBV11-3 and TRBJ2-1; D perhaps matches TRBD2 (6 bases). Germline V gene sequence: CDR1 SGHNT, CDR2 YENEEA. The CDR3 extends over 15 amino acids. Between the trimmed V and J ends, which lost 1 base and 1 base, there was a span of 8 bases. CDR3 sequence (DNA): TGTGCCAGCAGCTTAGGGGGGAGGTCCTACAATGAGCAGTTCTTC. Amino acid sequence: CASSLGGRSYNEQFF. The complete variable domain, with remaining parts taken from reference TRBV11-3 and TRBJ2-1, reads EAGVVQSPRYKIIEKKQPVAFWCNPISGHNTLYWYLQNLGQGPELLIRYENEEAVDDSQLPKDRFSAERLKGVDSTLKIQPAELGDSAVYLCASSLGGRSYNEQFFGPGTRLTVL.

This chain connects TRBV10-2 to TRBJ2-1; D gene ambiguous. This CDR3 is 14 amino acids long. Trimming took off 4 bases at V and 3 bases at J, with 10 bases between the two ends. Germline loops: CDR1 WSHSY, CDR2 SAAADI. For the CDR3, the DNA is TGCGCCAGCAGTGGGACCTACGGCTACAATGAGCAGTTCTTC. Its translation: CASSGTYGYNEQFF.

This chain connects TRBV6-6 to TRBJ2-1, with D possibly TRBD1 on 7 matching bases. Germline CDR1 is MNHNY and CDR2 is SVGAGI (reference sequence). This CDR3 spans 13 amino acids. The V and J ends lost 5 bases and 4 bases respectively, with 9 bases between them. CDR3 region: CASSQGGYNEQFF. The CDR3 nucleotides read TGTGCCAGCAGTCAGGGGGGATACAATGAGCAGTTCTTC.